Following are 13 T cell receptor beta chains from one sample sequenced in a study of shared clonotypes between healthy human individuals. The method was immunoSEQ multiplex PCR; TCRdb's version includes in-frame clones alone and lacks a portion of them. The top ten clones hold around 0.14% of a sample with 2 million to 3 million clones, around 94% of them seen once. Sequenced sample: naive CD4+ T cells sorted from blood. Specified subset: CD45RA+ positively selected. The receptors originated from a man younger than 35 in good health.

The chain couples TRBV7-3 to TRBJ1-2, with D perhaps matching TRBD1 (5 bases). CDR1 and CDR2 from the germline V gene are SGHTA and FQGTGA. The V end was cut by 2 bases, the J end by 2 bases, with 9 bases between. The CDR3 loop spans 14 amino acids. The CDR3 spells CASSLGAGNYGYTF. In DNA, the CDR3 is TGTGCCAGCAGCTTAGGGGCCGGCAACTATGGCTACACCTTC. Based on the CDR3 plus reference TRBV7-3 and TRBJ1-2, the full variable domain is GAGVSQTPSNKVTEKGKYVELRCDPISGHTALYWYRQSLGQGPEFLIYFQGTGAADDSGLPNDRFFAVRPEGSVSTLKIQRTERGDSAVYLCASSLGAGNYGYTFGSGTRLTVV.

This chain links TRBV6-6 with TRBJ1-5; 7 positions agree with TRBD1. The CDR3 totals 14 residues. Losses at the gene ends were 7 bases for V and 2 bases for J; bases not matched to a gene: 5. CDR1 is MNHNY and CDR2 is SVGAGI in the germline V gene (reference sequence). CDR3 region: CASIDRAGNQPQHF. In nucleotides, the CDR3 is TGTGCCAGCATTGACAGGGCCGGCAATCAGCCCCAGCATTTT.

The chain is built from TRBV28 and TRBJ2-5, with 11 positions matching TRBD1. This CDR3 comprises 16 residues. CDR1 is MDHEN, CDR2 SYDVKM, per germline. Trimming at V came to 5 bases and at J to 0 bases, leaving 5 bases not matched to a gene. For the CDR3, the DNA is TGTGCCAGCAGTAGGACAGGGGGCGAATACCAAGAGACCCAGTACTTC. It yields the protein CASSRTGGEYQETQYF.

CDR3 sequence reads: CASSLVTGGAEAFF. For the CDR3, the DNA is TGCGCCAGCAGCTTGGTCACAGGGGGGGCTGAAGCTTTCTTT. This chain uses TRBV5-1 with TRBJ1-1; 8 positions agree with TRBD1. CDR1 and CDR2 from the germline V gene are SGHRS and YFSETQ. The J segment lost 6 bases and the V segment lost 0 bases, leaving 4 bases of the junction unmatched. This CDR3 region has 14 residues. The entire variable domain, with the rest obtained from reference TRBV5-1 and TRBJ1-1, is as follows: KAGVTQTPRYLIKTRGQQVTLSCSPISGHRSVSWYQQTPGQGLQFLFEYFSETQRNKGNFPGRFSGRQFSNSRSEMNVSTLELGDSALYLCASSLVTGGAEAFFGQGTRLTVV.

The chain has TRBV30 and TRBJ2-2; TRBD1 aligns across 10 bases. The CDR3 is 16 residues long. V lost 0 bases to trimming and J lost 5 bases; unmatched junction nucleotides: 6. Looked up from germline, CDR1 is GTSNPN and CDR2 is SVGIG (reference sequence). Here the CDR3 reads CAWSVWTGGETGELFF. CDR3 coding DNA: TGTGCCTGGAGTGTATGGACAGGGGGAGAAACCGGGGAGCTGTTTTTT.

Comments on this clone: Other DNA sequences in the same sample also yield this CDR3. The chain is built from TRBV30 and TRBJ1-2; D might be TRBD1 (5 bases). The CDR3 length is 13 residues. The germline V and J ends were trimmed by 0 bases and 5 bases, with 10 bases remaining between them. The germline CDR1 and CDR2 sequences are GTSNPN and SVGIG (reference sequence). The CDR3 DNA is TGTGCCTGGAGTGTAAGAGAGGGGTATGGCTACACCTTC. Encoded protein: CAWSVREGYGYTF.

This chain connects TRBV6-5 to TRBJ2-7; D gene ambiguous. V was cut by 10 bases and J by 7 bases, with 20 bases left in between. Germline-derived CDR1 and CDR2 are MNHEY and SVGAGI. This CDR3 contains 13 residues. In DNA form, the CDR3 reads TGTGCCACCAAGTTACGGCTATCTCGGGAGCAGTACTTC. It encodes CATKLRLSREQYF.

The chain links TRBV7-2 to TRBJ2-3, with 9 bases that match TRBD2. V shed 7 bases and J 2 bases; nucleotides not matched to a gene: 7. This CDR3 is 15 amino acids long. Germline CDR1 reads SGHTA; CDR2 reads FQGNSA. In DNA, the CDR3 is TGTGCCAGCACCACGCGGGGGGGGACCACAGATACGCAGTATTTT. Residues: CASTTRGGTTDTQYF.

CDR3 amino acids: CASSRGDQETQYF. CDR3 nucleotide sequence: TGTGCCAGCAGCCGCGGGGACCAAGAGACCCAGTACTTC. The J gene is TRBJ2-5, the V gene TRBV5-4, with a tentative D call TRBD2 (6 bases). V lost 4 bases, J lost 0 bases, and 7 bases lay in between. CDR3 length: 13 amino acids. From germline, CDR1 is SGHNT and CDR2 YYREEE (reference sequence).

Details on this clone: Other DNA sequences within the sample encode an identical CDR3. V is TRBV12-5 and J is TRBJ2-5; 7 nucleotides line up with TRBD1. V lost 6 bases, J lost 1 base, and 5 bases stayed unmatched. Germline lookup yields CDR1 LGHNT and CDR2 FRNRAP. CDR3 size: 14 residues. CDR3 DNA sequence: TGTGCTAGTGGCCCCGGGACAGTCCAAGAGACCCAGTACTTC. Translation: CASGPGTVQETQYF.

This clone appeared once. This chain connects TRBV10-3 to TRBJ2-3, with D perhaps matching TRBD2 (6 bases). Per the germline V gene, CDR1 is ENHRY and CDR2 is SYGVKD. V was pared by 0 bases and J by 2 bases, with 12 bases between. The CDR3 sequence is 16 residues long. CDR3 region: CAISESSGGVTDTQYF. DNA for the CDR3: TGTGCCATCAGTGAGTCTAGCGGCGGGGTCACAGATACGCAGTATTTT.

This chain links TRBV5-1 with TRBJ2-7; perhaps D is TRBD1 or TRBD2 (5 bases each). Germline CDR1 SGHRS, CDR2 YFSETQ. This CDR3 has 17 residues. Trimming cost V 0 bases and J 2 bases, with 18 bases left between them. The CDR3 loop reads CASSLDLSGRKTYEQYF. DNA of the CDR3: TGCGCCAGCAGCTTGGACTTGTCGGGACGGAAGACCTACGAGCAGTACTTC.

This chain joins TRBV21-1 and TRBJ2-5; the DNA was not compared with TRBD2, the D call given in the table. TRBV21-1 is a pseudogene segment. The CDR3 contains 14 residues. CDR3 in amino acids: CASRDLGGQETQYF. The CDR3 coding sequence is TGTGCCAGCAGAGACCTGGGAGGCCAAGAGACCCAGTACTTC.